The 24 T cell receptor beta chains presented below share a single source sample, sequenced in a study of blood T cell repertoires in COVID-19. Here immunoSEQ multiplex PCR was the method, and the copy in TCRdb shows in-frame clones only, minus some. The sample contains roughly 220,000 clones, about 86% of which appear only once. Sequencing was carried out using peripheral blood. The receptors were sampled from a woman in her 30s who had recovered from COVID-19.

The chain employs TRBV19 and TRBJ2-3; TRBD1 matches at 8 bases. The germline gives CDR1 LNHDA, CDR2 SQIVND (reference sequence). With V trimmed by 5 bases and J by 6 bases, 7 bases remained unmatched. The CDR3 is made up of 14 amino acids. CDR3 region: CASSPDRGSDTQYF. In DNA form, the CDR3 reads TGTGCCAGTAGTCCCGACAGGGGTTCGGATACGCAGTATTTT.

The rearrangement links TRBV9 to TRBJ2-3, with D unresolved. Germline CDR1 and CDR2: SGDLS and YYNGEE. The CDR3 totals 15 residues. V lost 0 bases and J lost 7, with 15 bases in between. CDR3: CASSVGSGGANTQYF. Written as DNA, the CDR3 is TGTGCCAGCAGCGTAGGATCCGGCGGTGCGAATACGCAGTATTTT. Full variable domain (remainder filled in from reference TRBV9 and TRBJ2-3): DSGVTQTPKHLITATGQRVTLRCSPRSGDLSVYWYQQSLDQGLQFLIQYYNGEERAKGNILERFSAQQFPDLHSELNLSSLELGDSALYFCASSVGSGGANTQYFGPGTRLTVL.

The rearrangement links TRBV19 to TRBJ1-4; TRBD1 aligns across 9 bases. Germline V gives CDR1 LNHDA, CDR2 SQIVND (reference sequence). CDR3 size: 16 residues. J gave up 3 bases and V 6 bases, and 8 bases lay outside the gene matches. CDR3 nucleotide sequence: TGTGCCAGTAGATCCGGGACAGGGATCTCTAATGAAAAACTGTTTTTT. As protein: CASRSGTGISNEKLFF.

The rearrangement uses TRBV5-1 and TRBJ2-5; TRBD1 matches at 8 bases. The CDR3 consists of 14 residues. Germline CDR1 reads SGHRS; CDR2 reads YFSETQ. V was pared by 2 bases and J by 5 bases, with 5 bases of the junction left unmatched. The CDR3 protein is CASSFQGAGETQYF. DNA of the CDR3: TGCGCCAGCAGCTTCCAGGGGGCTGGGGAGACCCAGTACTTC. Variable domain in full (rest from reference TRBV5-1 and TRBJ2-5): KAGVTQTPRYLIKTRGQQVTLSCSPISGHRSVSWYQQTPGQGLQFLFEYFSETQRNKGNFPGRFSGRQFSNSRSEMNVSTLELGDSALYLCASSFQGAGETQYFGPGTRLLVL.

DNA of the CDR3: TGTGCCAGCAGTCGCCGGAGTCCCTCCTACGAGCAGTACTTC. This sequence encodes CASSRRSPSYEQYF. The gene calls are TRBV5-5 and TRBJ2-7; D call uncertain. CDR3 length: 14 amino acids. The germline V gene has CDR1 SGHKS and CDR2 YYEKEE (reference sequence). V was pared by 5 bases and J by 0 bases, with 12 bases between.

The rearrangement links TRBV29-1 to TRBJ2-3; 9 positions agree with TRBD2. Per germline, CDR1 SQVTM and CDR2 ANQGSEA. V shed 3 bases and J 4 bases; nucleotides not matched to a gene: 5. There are 14 residues in the CDR3. The DNA for the CDR3 is TGCAGCGTTGAGGCTAGCGGGAATCCAGATACGCAGTATTTT. Translated, it gives CSVEASGNPDTQYF.

The chain recombines TRBV4-2 with TRBJ2-2, with TRBD1 matching over 9 bases. The CDR3 covers 16 residues. V was clipped by 0 bases and J by 5 bases; unmatched bases: 4. Germline assignment: CDR1 LGHNA and CDR2 YNFKEQ. As DNA, the CDR3 is TGTGCCAGCAGCCAAGATTGGGACAGGGAGACCGGGGAGCTGTTTTTT. Translating it yields CASSQDWDRETGELFF.

The V call is TRBV19, the J call TRBJ2-3; 9 bases match TRBD2. Germline CDR1 and CDR2: LNHDA and SQIVND (reference sequence). This CDR3 has 15 amino acids. Germline trimming cut 6 bases from V and 3 bases from J; bases unmatched to any gene: 7. The CDR3 DNA sequence: TGTGCCAGTAGATCCGGGAGCGGGGGGACAGATACGCAGTATTTT. Protein sequence: CASRSGSGGTDTQYF.

J is TRBJ2-3 and V is TRBV7-9, with 12 bases fitting TRBD1. The CDR3 has 16 residues. Germline V gene sequence: CDR1 SEHNR, CDR2 FQNEAQ (reference sequence). V shed 6 bases and J 1 base; nucleotides not matched to a gene: 5. CDR3 residues: CASRYGTGGRTDTQYF. CDR3 nucleotide sequence: TGTGCCAGCAGGTACGGGACAGGGGGCCGCACAGATACGCAGTATTTT.

The CDR3 loop is CASRQGWGNSPLHF. CDR3 nucleotides: TGTGCCAGCAGGCAGGGTTGGGGTAATTCACCCCTCCACTTT. The V gene is TRBV28, the J gene TRBJ1-6, with a tentative D call TRBD1 (5 bases). This CDR3 has 14 amino acids. The V end lost 6 bases, the J end lost 6 bases, and 12 bases lay between the germline ends. Germline V gives CDR1 MDHEN, CDR2 SYDVKM.

The genes are TRBV11-2 and TRBJ2-7, with 7 positions matching TRBD1. This CDR3 has 12 amino acids. V was clipped by 6 bases and J by 3 bases; unmatched bases: 2. CDR1 and CDR2 from the germline V gene are SGHAT and FQNNGV. CDR3 residues: CASRRDSYEQYF. For the CDR3, the DNA is TGTGCCAGCAGAAGGGACAGCTACGAGCAGTACTTC.

The chain uses TRBV4-2 and TRBJ1-1, with 7 bases lining up with TRBD1. This CDR3 comprises 18 residues. Germline CDR1 and CDR2: LGHNA and YNFKEQ. The V segment lost 1 base and the J segment 3 bases; nucleotides outside the gene matches: 14. CDR3 in DNA: TGTGCCAGCAGCCAAGGCGGGACAGTCACAAAGGTCGACACTGAAGCTTTCTTT. This translates into CASSQGGTVTKVDTEAFF.

V and J are TRBV18 and TRBJ2-2, with TRBD2 as a possible D gene (6 bases). Looked up from germline, CDR1 is KGHSH and CDR2 is LQKENI. This CDR3 region has 16 residues. The V end was cut by 2 bases, the J end by 1 base, with 11 bases between. CDR3 sequence (DNA): TGTGCCAGCTCACCAGAGAGCGGGCTGAACACCGGGGAGCTGTTTTTT. Protein: CASSPESGLNTGELFF.

This clone was observed a handful of times. The gene calls are TRBV18 and TRBJ2-7, with 8 bases identical to TRBD1. Germline CDR1 KGHSH, CDR2 LQKENI. Trimming took 2 bases from V and 2 from J; bases not matched to a gene: 5. The CDR3 totals 15 residues. CDR3 bases: TGTGCCAGCTCACCAGTCGGGACAGGCGCCTACGAGCAGTACTTC. Amino acid sequence: CASSPVGTGAYEQYF. The full variable domain, with the rest looked up from reference TRBV18 and TRBJ2-7, is NAGVMQNPRHLVRRRGQEARLRCSPMKGHSHVYWYRQLPEEGLKFMVYLQKENIIDESGMPKERFSAEFPKEGPSILRIQQVVRGDSAAYFCASSPVGTGAYEQYFGPGTRLTVT.

V is TRBV3-1 (or the pseudogene TRBV3-2) and J is TRBJ2-2; D remains unclear. V lost 4 bases to trimming and J lost 0 bases, with 6 bases between them. Germline-derived CDR1 and CDR2 are LGHDT and YNNKEL (reference sequence). There are 14 residues in the CDR3. The CDR3 here is CASSLLTNTGELFF. CDR3 coding DNA: TGTGCCAGCAGCCTTCTAACGAACACCGGGGAGCTGTTTTTT.

The V call is TRBV19, the J call TRBJ2-1; 8 bases match TRBD2. The CDR3 contains 14 residues. The V gene's germline CDR1 is LNHDA and CDR2 SQIVND (reference sequence). V gave up 7 bases and J gave up 8 bases; unmatched junction bases: 10. The DNA for the CDR3 is TGTGCCAGTACCTTTAGCGGGATAATGGATGAGCAGTTCTTC. Translated, it gives CASTFSGIMDEQFF. The variable domain in full, completed from reference TRBV19 and TRBJ2-1, reads DGGITQSPKYLFRKEGQNVTLSCEQNLNHDAMYWYRQDPGQGLRLIYYSQIVNDFQKGDIAEGYSVSREKKESFPLTVTSAQKNPTAFYLCASTFSGIMDEQFFGPGTRLTVL.

This chain uses TRBV3-1 (or the pseudogene TRBV3-2) with TRBJ2-5, with TRBD1 as a possible D gene (6 bases). Per the germline V gene, CDR1 is LGHDT and CDR2 is YNNKEL (reference sequence). Trimming took off 4 bases at V and 5 bases at J, with 20 bases between the two ends. The CDR3 spans 16 residues. CDR3 region: CASSPSSTRGGETQYF. The CDR3 nucleotides read TGTGCCAGCAGCCCTTCCTCAACCAGGGGCGGGGAGACCCAGTACTTC.

Details on this clone: In the same sample, other DNA sequences code for this CDR3. The V gene is TRBV6-1, the J gene TRBJ1-5, with D possibly TRBD1 on 6 matching bases. With 2 bases removed from V and 4 bases from J, the gap between germline ends came to 6 bases. The germline V gene encodes CDR1 MNHNS and CDR2 SASEGT. The CDR3 totals 13 residues. This CDR3 is CASSEQGNQPQHF. CDR3 nucleotide sequence: TGTGCCAGCAGTGAACAGGGGAATCAGCCCCAGCATTTT.

The genes are TRBV5-1 and TRBJ1-2; D gene ambiguous. Trimming left V 4 bases short and J 5 bases short, with 18 bases between. The CDR3 is 15 residues long. The V gene's germline CDR1 is SGHRS and CDR2 YFSETQ. CDR3 bases: TGCGCCAGCAGCCTGGAGGCACCCCGGGAATATGGCTACACCTTC. Protein: CASSLEAPREYGYTF.

The rearrangement joins TRBV11-3 to TRBJ2-7; 10 bases fit TRBD2. Germline assignment: CDR1 SGHNT and CDR2 YENEEA. The V segment lost 5 bases and the J segment 0 bases; nucleotides outside the gene matches: 4. The CDR3 spans 15 residues. CDR3 nucleotide sequence: TGTGCCAGCAGCCCCGGACTAGCGGCCTCCTACGAGCAGTACTTC. Translating gives CASSPGLAASYEQYF.

This sequence joins TRBV3-1 (or the pseudogene TRBV3-2) and TRBJ2-5, with TRBD1 identical over 7 bases. The CDR3 has 15 residues. CDR1 is LGHDT and CDR2 is YNNKEL in the germline V gene (reference sequence). V shed 1 base, J shed 5 bases, and the junction held 7 bases outside the gene matches. The CDR3 loop is CASSQGPSTGETQYF. DNA for the CDR3: TGTGCCAGCAGCCAAGGCCCTTCGACAGGGGAGACCCAGTACTTC.

Worth noting for this clone: The sample has other DNA sequences that encode this CDR3 too. The gene calls are TRBV28 and TRBJ2-7; 9 bases align to TRBD2. Germline values: CDR1 MDHEN, CDR2 SYDVKM. This CDR3 is built from 14 residues. The junction had 4 bases not matched to a gene; V was cut back by 3 bases and J by 4 bases. The CDR3 region has the DNA TGTGCCAGCAGTTTGGCGGGAGGGCAGTACGAGCAGTACTTC. Its protein product is CASSLAGGQYEQYF.

Only one count was recorded for this clone. The rearrangement uses TRBV28 and TRBJ2-7, with D uncertain. V was clipped by 3 bases and J by 0 bases, with 15 bases between them. The CDR3 spans 16 residues. Germline V gene data show CDR1 as MDHEN and CDR2 as SYDVKM. This chain's CDR3 is CASSFQVEQSSYEQYF. The CDR3 DNA sequence: TGTGCCAGCAGTTTTCAAGTCGAACAGAGCTCCTACGAGCAGTACTTC.

This CDR3 reads CASSQETHSGINEQFF. In DNA form, the CDR3 reads TGTGCCAGCAGCCAAGAGACCCATAGCGGGATCAATGAGCAGTTCTTC. The rearrangement uses TRBV4-2 and TRBJ2-1, with 8 bases lining up with TRBD2. V lost 0 bases and J lost 6; bases outside the gene matches: 7. The CDR3 extends over 16 amino acids. Germline V gene sequence: CDR1 LGHNA, CDR2 YNFKEQ.